These T cell receptor beta chains were read from a single sample in a study of identifying expanded T cells in peripheral blood. Some clones are missing from TCRdb's copy, which holds only in-frame ones; the method was immunoSEQ multiplex PCR. The data contain around 78,000 clones, just under 85% of them singletons. The specimen sequenced was blood. All receptors derive from a person between 18 and 69 years old in good health. Each CDR3 is given with its conserved first and last residue. Fields, in order: D gene, V gene, J gene, clone size, CDR3 protein, CDR3 DNA. A D gene is named only where the DNA matches it firmly. Clone sizes are given selectively: once, few, many, or a class where the clone is expanded.

NA	TRBV18	TRBJ2-7	NA	CASSPGQPIYEQYF	TGTGCCAGCTCACCTGGACAGCCGATATACGAGCAGTACTTC
NA	TRBV7-9	TRBJ2-1	NA	CASSTRGEQFF	TGTGCCAGCAGCACACGGGGTGAGCAGTTCTTC
NA	TRBV11-1	TRBJ1-1	once	CASSLTHPAWEAFF	TGTGCCAGCAGCTTGACACACCCGGCCTGGGAAGCTTTCTTT
NA	TRBV6-6	TRBJ1-5	NA	CASRQAQPQHF	TGTGCCAGCCGTCAGGCTCAGCCCCAGCATTTT
TRBD2	TRBV27	TRBJ2-1	NA	CASSPGLALNPFSYNEQFF	TGTGCCAGCAGTCCCGGACTAGCCCTAAACCCTTTCTCCTACAATGAGCAGTTCTTC
TRBD1	TRBV11-3	TRBJ2-5	NA	CASSPRTGEVETQYF	TGTGCCAGCAGCCCGCGGACAGGGGAGGTGGAGACCCAGTACTTC
NA	TRBV7-2	TRBJ1-2	NA	CASSPRGGSANYGYTF	TGTGCCAGCAGCCCGAGGGGGGGGTCAGCTAACTATGGCTACACCTTC
NA	TRBV25-1	TRBJ1-6	NA	CASSDRGLYNSPLHF	TGTGCCAGCAGTGATAGAGGCCTCTATAATTCACCCCTCCACTTT
TRBD1	TRBV10-2	TRBJ2-5	NA	CASRTSWDRGPETQYF	TGCGCCAGCAGAACTTCTTGGGACAGGGGTCCAGAGACCCAGTACTTC
TRBD2	TRBV5-6	TRBJ2-1	NA	CASSFLAGAPQEQFF	TGTGCCAGCAGCTTTCTAGCGGGAGCTCCTCAAGAGCAGTTCTTC
TRBD1	TRBV28	TRBJ1-5	NA	CASSPGTGPQPQHF	TGTGCCAGCAGTCCCGGGACAGGGCCACAGCCCCAGCATTTT
NA	TRBV29-1	TRBJ2-1	NA	CSVRDRTHNEQFF	TGCAGCGTCCGAGACAGGACCCACAATGAGCAGTTCTTC
TRBD1	TRBV27	TRBJ1-2	NA	CASSSTGGSYGYTF	TGTGCCAGCAGTTCGACAGGGGGCAGCTATGGCTACACCTTC
NA	TRBV30	TRBJ1-3	NA	CALVGSSGNTIYF	TGTGCCTTGGTTGGCAGCTCTGGAAACACCATATATTTT
NA	TRBV7-2	TRBJ2-2	NA	CASSLSNTGELFF	TGTGCCAGCAGCTTAAGTAACACCGGGGAGCTGTTTTTT
NA	TRBV5-1	TRBJ2-7	NA	CASSFPGSNYEQYF	TGCGCCAGCAGCTTCCCAGGGTCGAACTACGAGCAGTACTTC
NA	TRBV19	TRBJ1-5	NA	CASSPQGGGNQPQHF	TGTGCCAGTAGCCCCCAGGGAGGGGGCAATCAGCCCCAGCATTTT
NA	TRBV6-5	TRBJ1-1	NA	CASSYGEEATEAFF	TGTGCCAGCAGTTACGGAGAGGAGGCCACTGAAGCTTTCTTT
NA	TRBV10-3	TRBJ2-3	few	CAISGGRNTDTQYF	TGTGCCATCAGTGGGGGGAGGAACACAGATACGCAGTATTTT
TRBD1	TRBV25-1	TRBJ2-5	few	CASSGYPHDRDGAETQYF	TGTGCCAGCAGTGGATACCCCCATGACAGGGACGGGGCAGAGACCCAGTACTTC
NA	TRBV9	TRBJ1-2	NA	CASSVNYGYTF	TGTGCCAGCAGCGTTAACTATGGCTACACCTTC
NA	TRBV19	TRBJ2-6	NA	CASSIAAASGANVLTF	TGTGCCAGTAGTATAGCGGCAGCCTCTGGGGCCAACGTCCTGACTTTC
NA	TRBV7-3	TRBJ2-5	NA	CASSLTGQGPGETQYF	TGTGCCAGCAGCTTAACGGGTCAGGGTCCGGGGGAGACCCAGTACTTC
TRBD1	TRBV6-5	TRBJ2-3	NA	CASKAGGTDTQYF	TGTGCCAGCAAGGCAGGGGGAACAGATACGCAGTATTTT
NA	TRBV15	TRBJ2-7	NA	CATQGRGSEQYF	TGTGCCACCCAAGGTAGAGGTTCGGAGCAGTACTTC
TRBD2	TRBV7-3	TRBJ2-2	NA	CASSLTSGETGELFF	TGTGCCAGCAGCCTGACTAGCGGGGAGACCGGGGAGCTGTTTTTT
NA	TRBV10-2	TRBJ2-3	NA	CASSDPLAPHLDTQYF	TGCGCCAGCAGTGACCCCCTAGCTCCACACTTAGATACGCAGTATTTT
NA	TRBV10-3	TRBJ2-1	once	CAISVSEGEQFF	TGTGCCATCAGTGTTAGCGAAGGGGAGCAGTTCTTC